The next 24 T cell receptor beta chains were all read from a single sample in a study of shared clonotypes between healthy human individuals (TCRdb year 2020). Library method: the immunoSEQ multiplex PCR assay. TCRdb mirrors the immuneACCESS table, restricted to in-frame sequences. Some clones are absent from its copies; in checked studies, under half trace to an unresolved V gene, and the reason for the others is unknown. The sample table records more than 2 million clones; about 94% of these occur just once. Clones ranked in the top ten supply 0.9% to 1.3% of the sample. CD8 naive samples consisted of CD45RO-negative cells that were positively selected for CCR7, yielding a CD45RA+CCR7+ population without TemRA cells. Source material: naive CD8+ T cells sorted from blood. The intended sense of this specimen's cell subset or site label: CD45RA+CCR7+. The receptor source for this set is a man between 18 and 35 years old in good health.

The chain couples TRBV28 to TRBJ1-3; 7 bases fit TRBD1. CDR1 and CDR2 from the germline V gene are MDHEN and SYDVKM. V was clipped by 4 bases and J by 2 bases; unmatched bases: 5. There are 15 residues in the CDR3. DNA for the CDR3: TGTGCCAGCAGTTACGAACAGGGGACTGGAAACACCATATATTTT. Its translation is CASSYEQGTGNTIYF.

This clone came up once. The chain couples TRBV10-2 to TRBJ1-1; a weak D match, TRBD1 (6 bases). Germline CDR1 is WSHSY and CDR2 is SAAADI. V lost 6 bases and J 1 base, leaving 15 bases between the germline ends. CDR3 length: 15 amino acids. CDR3 sequence: CASSLDSPENTEAFF. The CDR3 coding sequence is TGCGCCAGCAGCCTGGACAGCCCAGAGAACACTGAAGCTTTCTTT.

The chain has TRBV2 and TRBJ2-7; perhaps TRBD1 as D (5 bases). Germline V CDR1 and CDR2: SNHLY, FYNNEI. The CDR3 runs 14 residues. The ends were cut back, 7 bases at V and 3 bases at J, with 16 bases in the middle. The CDR3 DNA is TGTGCCAGCACCCTCCCCGACAGATACTACGAGCAGTACTTC. This gives the protein CASTLPDRYYEQYF.

V gene TRBV9 combines with J gene TRBJ2-7, with 7 bases lining up with TRBD2. The CDR3 consists of 13 residues. V lost 0 bases to trimming and J lost 6 bases; unmatched junction nucleotides: 3. CDR1 and CDR2 (germline): SGDLS, YYNGEE. The DNA for the CDR3 is TGTGCCAGCAGCGTAGGGGACTACAGCGAGCAGTACTTC. Amino acid sequence: CASSVGDYSEQYF.

The rearrangement joins TRBV9 to TRBJ1-1, with 7 bases lining up with TRBD1. Germline V gene sequence: CDR1 SGDLS, CDR2 YYNGEE. The J segment lost 10 bases and the V segment lost 3 bases, leaving 6 bases of the junction unmatched. The CDR3 runs to 12 residues. The CDR3 is CASSETGEAAFF. CDR3 in DNA: TGTGCCAGCAGCGAAACAGGGGAGGCAGCTTTCTTT.

The DNA for the CDR3 is TGTGCCAGCAGCTCACAGGGGGCATCCTACGAGCAGTACTTC. Translation: CASSSQGASYEQYF. This chain uses TRBV11-2 with TRBJ2-7; 9 positions agree with TRBD1. The trim removed 4 bases at V and 1 base at J, leaving 2 bases unmatched. Germline V CDR1 and CDR2: SGHAT, FQNNGV. The CDR3 totals 14 residues.

This chain connects TRBV6-6 to TRBJ1-4, with D perhaps matching TRBD1 (6 bases). V lost 6 bases and J 17 bases, leaving 22 bases between the germline ends. The CDR3 has 13 residues. The V gene's germline CDR1 is MNHNY and CDR2 SVGAGI (reference sequence). The chain's CDR3 is CASSQNAGTPSFF. CDR3 sequence (DNA): TGTGCCAGCAGCCAAAATGCCGGGACACCGAGTTTTTTT.

On this clone itself: This sample also contains other DNA sequences that code for the same CDR3. V gene TRBV6-1 combines with J gene TRBJ1-3; D is ambiguous. The V gene lost 2 bases and the J gene lost 0 bases, with 5 bases spanning the gap. The CDR3 consists of 14 residues. From germline, CDR1 is MNHNS and CDR2 SASEGT. The CDR3 protein is CASSETGSGNTIYF. The CDR3 DNA follows: TGTGCCAGCAGTGAAACCGGCTCTGGAAACACCATATATTTT.

V usage is TRBV11-2 and J usage is TRBJ2-7; 10 nucleotides match TRBD2. The CDR3 spans 17 residues. V lost 0 bases and J lost 4; bases outside the gene matches: 9. The germline V gene encodes CDR1 SGHAT and CDR2 FQNNGV. CDR3: CASSLDPAGGRAYEQYF. The CDR3, as DNA: TGTGCCAGCAGCTTAGATCCAGCGGGAGGGAGGGCTTACGAGCAGTACTTC. The variable domain in full, with the rest retrieved from reference TRBV11-2 and TRBJ2-7, is EAGVAQSPRYKIIEKRQSVAFWCNPISGHATLYWYQQILGQGPKLLIQFQNNGVVDDSQLPKDRFSAERLKGVDSTLKIQPAKLEDSAVYLCASSLDPAGGRAYEQYFGPGTRLTVT.

The chain employs TRBV13 and TRBJ2-1, with D possibly being TRBD2 (5 bases). The V gene lost 1 base and the J gene lost 4 bases, with 8 bases spanning the gap. Germline V gene lookup returns CDR1 PRHDT and CDR2 FYEKMQ (reference sequence). This CDR3 is 14 amino acids long. CDR3 in amino acids: CASSLDGGYNEQFF. The CDR3, as DNA: TGTGCCAGCAGCTTAGACGGCGGGTACAATGAGCAGTTCTTC.

The chain recombines TRBV5-4 with TRBJ2-7; D possibly corresponds to TRBD1 (5 bases). The CDR3 contains 15 residues. Per germline, CDR1 SGHNT and CDR2 YYREEE (reference sequence). Trimming pared 4 bases from V and 5 bases from J, leaving 19 bases between. CDR3 loop: CASSTETAFFHEQYF. The CDR3 DNA sequence: TGTGCCAGCAGCACGGAGACAGCTTTTTTCCACGAGCAGTACTTC.

The V call is TRBV11-2, the J call TRBJ1-2; unclear D gene. The CDR3 length is 14 residues. Trimming pared 3 bases from V and 3 bases from J, leaving 11 bases between. Germline assignment: CDR1 SGHAT and CDR2 FQNNGV. The CDR3 here is CASSLDPSYYGYTF. The CDR3 DNA follows: TGTGCCAGCAGCTTGGACCCCTCCTACTATGGCTACACCTTC.

This chain links TRBV27 with TRBJ2-3; TRBD1 agrees at 9 bases. CDR3 size: 17 residues. Germline V gives CDR1 MNHEY, CDR2 SMNVEV (reference sequence). With V trimmed by 5 bases and J by 0 bases, 9 bases remained unmatched. The CDR3, as DNA: TGTGCCAGCAGTCCCTGGGGGACAGGGTCCAGCACAGATACGCAGTATTTT. It is translated as CASSPWGTGSSTDTQYF.

The genes are TRBV13 and TRBJ2-7, with 11 bases identical to TRBD1. The CDR3 has 14 amino acids. With V trimmed by 5 bases and J by 6 bases, 6 bases remained unmatched. Germline V CDR1 and CDR2: PRHDT, FYEKMQ (reference sequence). CDR3: CASSRGTGGFEQYF. The DNA of the CDR3 is TGTGCCAGCAGCCGCGGGACAGGGGGGTTCGAGCAGTACTTC.

The chain couples TRBV2 to TRBJ2-5, with a tentative D call TRBD2 (5 bases). CDR1 and CDR2 (germline): SNHLY, FYNNEI. Between the trimmed V and J ends, which lost 6 bases and 7 bases, there was a span of 12 bases. This CDR3 comprises 12 residues. In DNA form, the CDR3 reads TGTGCCAGCAGCCCCTTTGAGGGGACCCAGTACTTC. Its translation: CASSPFEGTQYF.

The V and J genes are TRBV5-4 and TRBJ2-1, with 8 bases matching TRBD2. Germline V gene data show CDR1 as SGHNT and CDR2 as YYREEE (reference sequence). The CDR3 spans 13 residues. The trim removed 4 bases at V and 10 bases at J, leaving 7 bases unmatched. For the CDR3, the DNA is TGTGCCAGCAGCCGGGAGGGAGAGAGCGAGCAGTTCTTC. This translates into CASSREGESEQFF.

This clone has a single count. The chain has TRBV15 and TRBJ2-1; 11 positions match TRBD2. Germline CDR1 is LNHNV and CDR2 is YYDKDF (reference sequence). This CDR3 region has 15 residues. V was clipped by 8 bases and J by 7 bases; unmatched bases: 10. The CDR3 spells CATQGTSGGWNEQFF. The CDR3 DNA reads as TGTGCCACCCAGGGAACTAGCGGGGGTTGGAATGAGCAGTTCTTC.

For this clone: The same CDR3 is also encoded by other DNA sequences in this sample. The genes are TRBV9 and TRBJ2-7, with 8 positions matching TRBD2. Trimming cost V 4 bases and J 3 bases; bases outside gene matches: 6. This CDR3 has 14 residues. The germline V gene has CDR1 SGDLS and CDR2 YYNGEE. The CDR3 coding sequence is TGTGCCAGCAGCCCCGGACTAGCTGGCTACGAGCAGTACTTC. Protein: CASSPGLAGYEQYF.

The chain uses TRBV13 and TRBJ1-1, with no clear D. This CDR3 has 15 residues. Trimming pared 4 bases from V and 4 bases from J, leaving 16 bases between. CDR1 PRHDT and CDR2 FYEKMQ come from the germline V gene (reference sequence). For the CDR3, the DNA is TGTGCCAGCAGCTCCGCGGCCTGGTCAAGCACTGAAGCTTTCTTT. Its translation is CASSSAAWSSTEAFF.

The chain recombines TRBV4-3 with TRBJ2-1; 10 bases map to TRBD2. This CDR3 is built from 17 residues. J gave up 6 bases and V 0 bases, and 8 bases lay outside the gene matches. CDR1 LGHNA and CDR2 YSLEER come from the germline V gene. The CDR3 coding sequence is TGCGCCAGCAGCCAAGATCGGGCTAGCGGGAGTGGCAATGAGCAGTTCTTC. Protein sequence: CASSQDRASGSGNEQFF.

The chain links TRBV11-2 to TRBJ2-1; 12 bases agree with TRBD1. In germline, CDR1 is SGHAT, CDR2 FQNNGV. Unmatched junction bases numbered 5, after V lost 5 bases and J lost 6 bases. The CDR3 consists of 15 residues. As DNA, the CDR3 is TGTGCCAGCAGCGAGGGACAGGGGGCCCCCAATGAGCAGTTCTTC. Encoded protein: CASSEGQGAPNEQFF.

This clone occurred once. The rearrangement links TRBV10-2 to TRBJ2-7, with D perhaps matching TRBD2 (5 bases). V gave up 6 bases and J gave up 0 bases, with 9 bases separating them. CDR3 length: 13 amino acids. Germline V gives CDR1 WSHSY, CDR2 SAAADI. The CDR3 DNA reads TGCGCCAGCAGGGACTGGAACTCCTACGAGCAGTACTTC. Protein sequence: CASRDWNSYEQYF.

The chain combines TRBV7-2 with TRBJ2-3, with 7 bases matching TRBD1. The CDR3 is made up of 15 amino acids. Germline-derived CDR1 and CDR2 are SGHTA and FQGNSA. J lost 6 bases, V lost 5 bases, and 11 bases had no gene match. The CDR3 bases are TGTGCCAGCAGCCCTAGACAGGGTACTTTCGATACGCAGTATTTT. This translates into CASSPRQGTFDTQYF.

This chain uses TRBV25-1 with TRBJ1-1, with 7 bases aligning to TRBD1. V was pared by 3 bases and J by 2 bases, with 12 bases of the junction left unmatched. Germline CDR1 reads MGHDK; CDR2 reads SYGVNS. The CDR3 is 17 amino acids. CDR3 protein: CASSDRWGRGLNTEAFF. CDR3 nucleotide sequence: TGTGCCAGCAGTGATCGTTGGGGGAGGGGGCTAAACACTGAAGCTTTCTTT.